This entry lists 25 T cell receptor beta chains sequenced from one sample in a study of T-cell memory formation after mild COVID-19. TCRdb analysed the 5' RACE reads with MiXCR anew, one entry per CDR3 protein. This table holds 300,000 or so distinct CDR3 sequences, 16% found once. The specimen was PBMCs or a T cell subset sorted from them (not recorded which). The receptors shown here come from a man between 18 and 35 years old who had mild COVID-19 (a few samples of this study predate the infection). Cell type and time point are not known.

There are a few counts of this clonotype. Here the CDR3 DNA reads TGTGCCAGCAGTTTAGGAGCGGGGACAGATACGCAGTATTTT. Its protein is CASSLGAGTDTQYF. The rearrangement uses TRBV12-3 or TRBV12-4 and TRBJ2-3; TRBD2 matches at 7 bases. This CDR3 has 14 residues. V gave up 1 base and J gave up 3 bases; unmatched junction bases: 1.

The chain uses TRBV5-1 and TRBJ2-5, with 7 bases matching TRBD2. This CDR3 spans 16 amino acids. Per the germline V gene, CDR1 is SGHRS and CDR2 is YFSETQ. V lost 1 base to trimming and J lost 1 base; unmatched junction nucleotides: 7. CDR3 nucleotide sequence: TGCGCCAGCAGCTTGAGTCGCGGGGGAAGCCAAGAGACCCAGTACTTC. It codes for CASSLSRGGSQETQYF.

V and J are TRBV10-3 and TRBJ2-3; 8 bases line up with TRBD2. The CDR3 loop spans 14 amino acids. Germline V gives CDR1 ENHRY, CDR2 SYGVKD. Trimming cost V 7 bases and J 2 bases; bases outside gene matches: 5. This CDR3 reads CAIKLAANTDTQYF. The CDR3 DNA reads TGTGCCATCAAACTAGCGGCCAACACAGATACGCAGTATTTT.

This clonotype has more than one count but fewer than ten. The chain couples TRBV12-3 or TRBV12-4 to TRBJ2-2, with D uncertain. This CDR3 is built from 14 residues. V was cut by 1 base and J by 6 bases, with 9 bases left in between. CDR3 sequence: CASSLVQLSGELFF. The CDR3 region has the DNA TGTGCCAGCAGTTTAGTGCAGTTATCCGGGGAGCTGTTTTTT.

This clonotype has at least ten counts. The chain combines TRBV9 with TRBJ2-7; TRBD1 agrees at 8 bases. V was pared by 4 bases and J by 5 bases, with 5 bases of the junction left unmatched. Germline loops: CDR1 SGDLS, CDR2 YYNGEE. This CDR3 is 13 amino acids long. CDR3 DNA sequence: TGTGCCAGCAGCCCTAACAGGGGGAACGAGCAGTACTTC. Translated, it gives CASSPNRGNEQYF.

In its sample, this clonotype was seen a few times. This chain joins TRBV3-1 and TRBJ1-6; D is possibly TRBD1 (6 bases). The CDR3 length is 15 residues. Per germline, CDR1 LGHDT and CDR2 YNNKEL (reference sequence). The V end was cut by 0 bases, the J end by 9 bases, with 12 bases between. This CDR3 reads CASSQEAGVASPLHF. The CDR3, as DNA: TGTGCCAGCAGCCAAGAGGCAGGGGTGGCTTCACCCCTCCACTTT.

This clonotype was counted only a few times. The chain combines TRBV12-3 or TRBV12-4 with TRBJ2-3; TRBD1 agrees at 8 bases. The CDR3 is 15 residues long. V gave up 7 bases and J gave up 1 base; unmatched junction bases: 7. CDR3 in DNA: TGTGCCAGCACGGCCCCGACAGGGGGCACAGATACGCAGTATTTT. Translated: CASTAPTGGTDTQYF.

The chain joins TRBV3-1 to TRBJ2-3; D is ambiguous. V was shortened by 4 bases and J by 1 base, with 9 bases between the two germline ends. Germline V gene lookup returns CDR1 LGHDT and CDR2 YNNKEL (reference sequence). The CDR3 length is 14 residues. The CDR3 is CASSLPTRTDTQYF. The CDR3 bases are TGTGCCAGCAGCCTTCCGACTCGCACAGATACGCAGTATTTT.

This clonotype was counted once. This chain connects TRBV20-1 to TRBJ2-4; 8 bases map to TRBD1. Per germline, CDR1 DFQATT and CDR2 SNEGSKA (reference sequence). The CDR3 has 15 amino acids. V shed 3 bases, J shed 4 bases, and the junction held 8 bases outside the gene matches. The CDR3 sequence is CSARIPDRAKNIQYF. Written as DNA, the CDR3 is TGCAGTGCTAGGATTCCGGACAGGGCAAAAAACATTCAGTACTTC.

The CDR3 nucleotides are TGTGCCAGCAGTGACGACAGTCCTGGCTACACCTTC. Protein sequence: CASSDDSPGYTF. The chain uses TRBV2 and TRBJ1-2; a possible D gene is TRBD1 (5 bases). V gave up 3 bases and J gave up 7 bases, with 9 bases separating them. Germline CDR1 and CDR2: SNHLY and FYNNEI. This CDR3 spans 12 amino acids.

The chain is built from TRBV6-5 and TRBJ1-1; D ambiguous. The germline V and J ends were trimmed by 3 bases and 1 base, with 6 bases remaining between them. The CDR3 contains 13 residues. Germline lookup yields CDR1 MNHEY and CDR2 SVGAGI. For the CDR3, the DNA is TGTGCCAGCAGTTATAAGGAGAACACTGAAGCTTTCTTT. Protein product: CASSYKENTEAFF.

The chain employs TRBV24-1 and TRBJ2-4; 8 bases are a match to TRBD1. V shed 7 bases, J shed 0 bases, and the junction held 4 bases outside the gene matches. The CDR3 contains 15 residues. Germline lookup yields CDR1 KGHDR and CDR2 SFDVKD. CDR3 region: CATRQGELAKNIQYF. The DNA for the CDR3 is TGTGCCACCAGACAGGGGGAGCTAGCCAAAAACATTCAGTACTTC.

J is TRBJ1-1 and V is TRBV7-9, with D perhaps matching TRBD1 (6 bases). V was shortened by 4 bases and J by 4 bases, with 19 bases between the two germline ends. The CDR3 runs to 16 residues. Germline CDR1 and CDR2: SEHNR and FQNEAQ (reference sequence). The DNA of the CDR3 is TGTGCCAGCAGCTCACGCGGGGGCGGGATGGGCACTGAAGCTTTCTTT. Protein product: CASSSRGGGMGTEAFF.

V usage is TRBV7-9 and J usage is TRBJ1-6, with TRBD1 identical over 7 bases. Unmatched junction bases numbered 8, after V lost 5 bases and J lost 10 bases. Per germline, CDR1 SEHNR and CDR2 FQNEAQ (reference sequence). The CDR3 covers 14 residues. Written as DNA, the CDR3 is TGTGCCAGCAGCCCGCGACAGGGAGACTCACCCCTCCACTTT. Amino acids: CASSPRQGDSPLHF.

This chain uses TRBV12-3 or TRBV12-4 with TRBJ1-1, with D perhaps matching TRBD1 (6 bases). This CDR3 contains 12 residues. With 7 bases removed from V and 10 bases from J, the gap between germline ends came to 16 bases. The CDR3 DNA follows: TGTGCCAGCATCCCTATCAGGGGAGGAGCTTTCTTT. Translating it yields CASIPIRGGAFF.

This clonotype was seen only a few times. V gene TRBV9 combines with J gene TRBJ2-7; tentatively, D is TRBD2 (6 bases). V lost 2 bases and J lost 5, with 14 bases in between. This CDR3 comprises 14 residues. From germline, CDR1 is SGDLS and CDR2 YYNGEE. CDR3 residues: CASSVGGGTHEQYF. For the CDR3, the DNA is TGTGCCAGCAGCGTGGGTGGAGGGACGCACGAGCAGTACTTC.

This clonotype has a handful of counts. This chain's CDR3 is CASSLAGGQSDTQYF. The CDR3 DNA is TGCGCCAGCAGCTTGGCGGGGGGGCAATCAGATACGCAGTATTTT. V is TRBV5-1 and J is TRBJ2-3; 8 bases match TRBD2. J gave up 4 bases and V 0 bases, and 4 bases lay outside the gene matches. Germline values: CDR1 SGHRS, CDR2 YFSETQ. This CDR3 has 15 amino acids.

The sample holds a few counts of this clonotype. The chain uses TRBV15 and TRBJ1-5; possible D gene TRBD1, 6 bases. The CDR3 consists of 18 residues. V gave up 1 base and J gave up 3 bases, with 19 bases separating them. CDR1 and CDR2 (germline): LNHNV, YYDKDF (reference sequence). The CDR3 bases are TGTGCCACCAGCAGAGCTGACCACAGGGTTGGCGACAATCAGCCCCAGCATTTT. Translating gives CATSRADHRVGDNQPQHF.

The chain couples TRBV5-1 to TRBJ2-5, with 7 bases matching TRBD1. The CDR3 is made up of 15 amino acids. Germline V gene data show CDR1 as SGHRS and CDR2 as YFSETQ. Trimming cost V 4 bases and J 4 bases; bases outside gene matches: 10. The CDR3 bases are TGCGCCAGCAGCACGCGGACAGGAGAGGGAGAGACCCAGTACTTC. Its translation is CASSTRTGEGETQYF.

In this sample, this clonotype turned up a few times. This chain joins TRBV20-1 and TRBJ2-5; D could derive from TRBD1 or TRBD2 (5 bases each). V was trimmed by 5 bases and J by 5 bases, leaving 12 bases between them. The germline gives CDR1 DFQATT, CDR2 SNEGSKA (reference sequence). The CDR3 length is 12 residues. For the CDR3, the DNA is TGCAGTGCTTTGGGACCGGGGGAGACCCAGTACTTC. Its protein product is CSALGPGETQYF.

This rearrangement joins TRBV7-2 to TRBJ1-2; the D is unclear. Germline V CDR1 and CDR2: SGHTA, FQGNSA. V lost 2 bases and J lost 7, with 11 bases in between. CDR3 length: 13 amino acids. The CDR3 DNA sequence: TGTGCCAGCAGCTTAAGCAGGATGAGTGGCTACACCTTC. Encoded protein: CASSLSRMSGYTF. The variable domain in full, with the rest retrieved from reference TRBV7-2 and TRBJ1-2, is GAGVSQSPSNKVTEKGKDVELRCDPISGHTALYWYRQSLGQGLEFLIYFQGNSAPDKSGLPSDRFSAERTGGSVSTLTIQRTQQEDSAVYLCASSLSRMSGYTFGSGTRLTVV.

A few counts support this clonotype. The gene calls are TRBV20-1 and TRBJ1-1, with D possibly TRBD1 on 6 matching bases. Trimming took off 0 bases at V and 5 bases at J, with 16 bases between the two ends. The CDR3 sequence is 15 residues long. CDR1 DFQATT and CDR2 SNEGSKA come from the germline V gene (reference sequence). The DNA of the CDR3 is TGCAGTGCTAGAGATCCGTCAGGGGAAGAAACTGAAGCTTTCTTT. Its translation: CSARDPSGEETEAFF.

This clonotype was detected only a few times. The chain employs TRBV5-1 and TRBJ2-3; D uncertain. The CDR3 is 14 residues long. In germline, CDR1 is SGHRS, CDR2 YFSETQ. The ends were cut back, 6 bases at V and 2 bases at J, with 13 bases in the middle. For the CDR3, the DNA is TGCGCCAGCACCCTGAGCCGAAACACAGATACGCAGTATTTT. This codes for CASTLSRNTDTQYF.

This clonotype was seen a few times. V gene TRBV7-9 combines with J gene TRBJ1-5, with D maybe TRBD1 (5 bases). This CDR3 comprises 14 residues. V dropped 5 bases and J dropped 0 bases, with 8 bases sitting between them. Germline V lookup: CDR1 SEHNR, CDR2 FQNEAQ (reference sequence). This CDR3 reads CASSRGGSNQPQHF. CDR3 nucleotide sequence: TGTGCCAGCAGCCGCGGGGGTAGCAATCAGCCCCAGCATTTT.

The table lists this clonotype with a few counts. The junction and the germline gene differ at one end; a read error may be behind it. This chain uses TRBV7-2 with TRBJ2-5, with 11 bases aligning to TRBD2. CDR1 and CDR2 (germline): SGHTA, FQGNSA. This CDR3 has 12 residues. The CDR3 DNA reads TGTGCCAGCAGCCTAGCGGGGGGCCTAGCTAACTTC. It is translated as CASSLAGGLANF.